Below, 8 T cell receptor beta chains from the same sample are listed, as sequenced in a study of T cell responses to AZD1222 COVID-19 vaccine (dated by TCRdb to the early 2020s). Receptor amplification or capture employed the immunoSEQ multiplex PCR assay. This is the immuneACCESS table as TCRdb keeps it, with only in-frame sequences that have V and J called. A part of the clones is gone; compared with another copy, unresolved V genes explain less than half, and the rest is unexplained. The sample table lists about 150,000 clones, around nine tenths of them with a count of one. About 20% of the sample comes from the top ten. This sample's time point label indicates: baseline before first vaccination. The input for sequencing was peripheral blood, taken on day 0 of AZD1222 vaccination. These receptors were taken from an adult in good health.

The chain recombines TRBV3-1 (or the pseudogene TRBV3-2) with TRBJ2-7; 10 nucleotides align to TRBD1. Germline values: CDR1 LGHDT, CDR2 YNNKEL (reference sequence). V lost 3 bases to trimming and J lost 3 bases; unmatched junction nucleotides: 2. The CDR3 covers 14 residues. In DNA form, the CDR3 reads TGTGCCAGCAGCCACCGGGACAGGGGCTACGAGCAGTACTTC. It codes for CASSHRDRGYEQYF.

The chain joins TRBV19 to TRBJ2-5; 7 bases match TRBD1. J gave up 1 base and V 3 bases, and 2 bases lay outside the gene matches. Germline-derived CDR1 and CDR2 are LNHDA and SQIVND (reference sequence). The CDR3 spans 14 residues. The CDR3 DNA follows: TGTGCCAGTAGTATGAGACAGGGCCAAGAGACCCAGTACTTC. Translating it yields CASSMRQGQETQYF.

This chain joins TRBV13 and TRBJ2-7, with D possibly TRBD2 on 6 matching bases. The CDR3 runs 15 residues. CDR1 and CDR2 (germline): PRHDT, FYEKMQ (reference sequence). V lost 2 bases and J lost 5, with 16 bases in between. The CDR3 DNA reads as TGTGCCAGCAGCTTATGGAAGGTTGGAGGGAACGAGCAGTACTTC. This translates into CASSLWKVGGNEQYF.

In its sample, this clone was seen a few times. This chain uses TRBV27 with TRBJ1-6; 7 bases are shared with TRBD1. The junction had 7 bases not matched to a gene; V was cut back by 8 bases and J by 6 bases. CDR1 is MNHEY and CDR2 is SMNVEV in the germline V gene (reference sequence). The CDR3 loop spans 14 amino acids. CDR3 bases: TGTGCCAGCCGACAGGGATTCGGTAATTCACCCCTCCACTTT. Its protein product is CASRQGFGNSPLHF.

The rearrangement joins TRBV9 to TRBJ1-2, with TRBD1 matching 7 bases. The CDR3 is 14 amino acids. V trimming: 3 bases; J trimming: 6 bases; junction bases outside the gene matches: 8. The germline CDR1 and CDR2 sequences are SGDLS and YYNGEE. CDR3: CASSAHRQGDGYTF. CDR3 DNA sequence: TGTGCCAGCAGCGCTCACCGACAGGGAGATGGCTACACCTTC.

This sequence joins TRBV25-1 and TRBJ1-2; D not resolved. The CDR3 totals 12 residues. With 6 bases removed from V and 6 bases from J, the gap between germline ends came to 11 bases. From germline, CDR1 is MGHDK and CDR2 SYGVNS. The CDR3 loop reads CASSRSLDGYTF. The CDR3 nucleotides read TGTGCCAGCAGCCGTAGTTTGGATGGCTACACCTTC.

V is TRBV5-1 and J is TRBJ2-7, with 7 nucleotides matching TRBD1. With 6 bases clipped from V and 2 bases from J, the junction kept 8 bases outside the gene matches. The germline gives CDR1 SGHRS, CDR2 YFSETQ. This CDR3 spans 14 amino acids. The CDR3 DNA follows: TGCGCCAGCACCCCTTCGACAGGGACCTACGAGCAGTACTTC. It is translated as CASTPSTGTYEQYF.

The chain joins TRBV7-2 to TRBJ1-4; D remains unclear. The CDR3 contains 14 residues. Germline V lookup: CDR1 SGHTA, CDR2 FQGNSA. Between the trimmed V and J ends, which lost 1 base and 3 bases, there was a span of 6 bases. CDR3 protein: CASSLGWANEKLFF. CDR3 DNA: TGTGCCAGCAGCTTAGGCTGGGCTAATGAAAAACTGTTTTTT. The whole variable domain, filled in from reference TRBV7-2 and TRBJ1-4, reads GAGVSQSPSNKVTEKGKDVELRCDPISGHTALYWYRQSLGQGLEFLIYFQGNSAPDKSGLPSDRFSAERTGGSVSTLTIQRTQQEDSAVYLCASSLGWANEKLFFGSGTQLSVL.